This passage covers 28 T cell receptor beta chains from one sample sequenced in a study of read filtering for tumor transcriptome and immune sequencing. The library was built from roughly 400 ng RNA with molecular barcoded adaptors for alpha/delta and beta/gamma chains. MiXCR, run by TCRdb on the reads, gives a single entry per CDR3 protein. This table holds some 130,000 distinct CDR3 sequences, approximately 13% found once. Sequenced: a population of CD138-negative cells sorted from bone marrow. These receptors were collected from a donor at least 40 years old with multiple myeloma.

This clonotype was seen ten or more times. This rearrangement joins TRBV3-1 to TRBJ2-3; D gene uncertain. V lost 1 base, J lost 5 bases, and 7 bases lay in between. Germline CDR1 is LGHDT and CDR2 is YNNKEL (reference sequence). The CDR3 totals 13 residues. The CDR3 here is CASSQVGVDTQYF. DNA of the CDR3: TGTGCCAGCAGCCAAGTTGGGGTAGATACGCAGTATTTT.

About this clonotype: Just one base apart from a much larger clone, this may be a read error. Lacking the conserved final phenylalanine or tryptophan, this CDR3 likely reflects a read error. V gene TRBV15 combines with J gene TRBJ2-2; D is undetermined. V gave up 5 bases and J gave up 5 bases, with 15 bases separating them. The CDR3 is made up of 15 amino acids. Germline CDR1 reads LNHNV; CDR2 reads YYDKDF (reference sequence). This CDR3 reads CATSGASILTGELFL. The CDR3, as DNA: TGTGCCACCAGCGGAGCGTCAATATTAACCGGGGAGCTGTTTCTT.

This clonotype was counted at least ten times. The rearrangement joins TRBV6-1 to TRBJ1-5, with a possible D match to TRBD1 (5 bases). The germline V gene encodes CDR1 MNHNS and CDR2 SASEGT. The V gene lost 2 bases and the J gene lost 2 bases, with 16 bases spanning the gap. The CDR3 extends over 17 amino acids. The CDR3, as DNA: TGTGCCAGCAGTGAACCTCCGGGAACGGGGGGCAATCAGCCCCAGCATTTT. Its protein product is CASSEPPGTGGNQPQHF.

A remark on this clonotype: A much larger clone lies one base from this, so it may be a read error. CDR3 protein: CDSSLWSLNQPQHF. The CDR3 region has the DNA TGTGACAGCAGTCTGTGGAGCCTCAATCAGCCCCAGCATTTT. The genes are TRBV6-2 or TRBV6-3 and TRBJ1-5; no firm D call. The CDR3 totals 14 residues. Germline CDR1 is MNHEY and CDR2 is SVGEGT.

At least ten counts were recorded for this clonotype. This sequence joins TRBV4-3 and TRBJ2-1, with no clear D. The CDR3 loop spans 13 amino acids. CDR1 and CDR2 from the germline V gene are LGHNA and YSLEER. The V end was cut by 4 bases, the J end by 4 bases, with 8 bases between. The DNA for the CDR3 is TGCGCCAGCAGCCCCGGGCCTTACAATGAGCAGTTCTTC. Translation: CASSPGPYNEQFF.

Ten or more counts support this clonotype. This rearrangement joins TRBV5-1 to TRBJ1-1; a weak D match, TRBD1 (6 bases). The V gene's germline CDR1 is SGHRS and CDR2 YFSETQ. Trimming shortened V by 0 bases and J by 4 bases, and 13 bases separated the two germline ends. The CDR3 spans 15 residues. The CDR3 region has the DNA TGCGCCAGCAGCTTGGTAGCAGGGGCAAGCACTGAAGCTTTCTTT. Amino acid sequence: CASSLVAGASTEAFF.

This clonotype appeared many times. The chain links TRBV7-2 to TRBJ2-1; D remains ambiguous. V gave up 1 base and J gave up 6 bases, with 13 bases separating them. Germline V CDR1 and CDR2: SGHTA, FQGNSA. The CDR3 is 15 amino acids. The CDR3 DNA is TGTGCCAGCAGCTTAGTCAGGATGGCCATCAATGAGCAGTTCTTC. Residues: CASSLVRMAINEQFF. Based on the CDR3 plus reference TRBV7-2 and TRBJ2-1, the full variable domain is GAGVSQSPSNKVTEKGKDVELRCDPISGHTALYWYRQSLGQGLEFLIYFQGNSAPDKSGLPSDRFSAERTGGSVSTLTIQRTQQEDSAVYLCASSLVRMAINEQFFGPGTRLTVL.

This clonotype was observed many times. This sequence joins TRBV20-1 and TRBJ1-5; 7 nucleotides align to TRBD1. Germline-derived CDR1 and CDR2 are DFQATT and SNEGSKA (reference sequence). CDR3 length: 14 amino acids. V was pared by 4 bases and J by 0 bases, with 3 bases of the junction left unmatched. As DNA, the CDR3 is TGCAGTGCTAAGAGGGGGCTTAGCAATCAGCCCCAGCATTTT. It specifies CSAKRGLSNQPQHF.

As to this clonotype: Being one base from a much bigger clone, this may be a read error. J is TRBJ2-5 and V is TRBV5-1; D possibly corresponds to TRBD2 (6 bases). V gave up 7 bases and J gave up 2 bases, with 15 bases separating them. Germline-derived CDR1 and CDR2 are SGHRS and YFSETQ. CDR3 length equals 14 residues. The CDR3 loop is CASGLSGTQETQYF. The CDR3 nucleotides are TGCGCCAGCGGTTTATCCGGGACTCAAGAGACCCAGTACTTC.

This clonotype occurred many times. The CDR3 loop is CASSRQRSTGELFF. CDR3 DNA sequence: TGTGCCAGCAGCCGCCAGCGGTCCACCGGGGAGCTGTTTTTT. The chain uses TRBV7-3 and TRBJ2-2, with D possibly being TRBD2 (5 bases). Germline CDR1 and CDR2: SGHTA and FQGTGA. This CDR3 is built from 14 residues. V was cut by 5 bases and J by 4 bases, with 11 bases left in between.

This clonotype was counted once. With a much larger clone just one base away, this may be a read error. CDR3 in DNA: TGTGCCAGCAACCCAGGTGTGGGTGGATTCTATGAGCAGTTCTTC. Its translation: CASNPGVGGFYEQFF. J is TRBJ2-1 and V is TRBV7-3; D ambiguous. The CDR3 contains 15 residues. CDR1 SGHTA and CDR2 FQGTGA come from the germline V gene. V was clipped by 7 bases and J by 8 bases, with 21 bases between them.

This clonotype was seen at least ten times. The CDR3 sequence is CASSQGAGADEQYF. CDR3 nucleotide sequence: TGCGCCAGCAGCCAAGGAGCGGGAGCGGACGAGCAGTACTTC. The chain recombines TRBV4-1 with TRBJ2-7; 8 bases line up with TRBD2. Germline V CDR1 and CDR2: MGHRA, YSYEKL. The J segment lost 5 bases and the V segment lost 1 base, leaving 4 bases of the junction unmatched. The CDR3 covers 14 residues.

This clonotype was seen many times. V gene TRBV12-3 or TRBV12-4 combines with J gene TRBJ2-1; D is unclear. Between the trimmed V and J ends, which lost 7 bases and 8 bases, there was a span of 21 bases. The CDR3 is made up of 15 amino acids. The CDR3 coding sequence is TGTGCCAGCACTTTGGAGACCCTTCTATGGGATGAGCAGTTCTTC. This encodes CASTLETLLWDEQFF.

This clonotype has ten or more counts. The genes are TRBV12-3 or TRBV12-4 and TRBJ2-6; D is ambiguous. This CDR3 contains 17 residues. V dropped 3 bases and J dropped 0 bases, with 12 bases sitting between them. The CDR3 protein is CASSFPGGDSGANVLTF. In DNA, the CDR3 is TGTGCCAGCAGTTTTCCAGGTGGTGACTCTGGGGCCAACGTCCTGACTTTC.

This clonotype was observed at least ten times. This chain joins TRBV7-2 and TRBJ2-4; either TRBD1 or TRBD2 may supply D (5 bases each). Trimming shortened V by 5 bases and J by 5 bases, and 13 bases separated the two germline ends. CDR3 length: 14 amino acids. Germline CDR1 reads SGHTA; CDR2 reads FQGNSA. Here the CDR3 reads CASSPPGTQNIQYF. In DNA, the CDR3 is TGTGCCAGCAGCCCCCCCGGGACCCAAAACATTCAGTACTTC.

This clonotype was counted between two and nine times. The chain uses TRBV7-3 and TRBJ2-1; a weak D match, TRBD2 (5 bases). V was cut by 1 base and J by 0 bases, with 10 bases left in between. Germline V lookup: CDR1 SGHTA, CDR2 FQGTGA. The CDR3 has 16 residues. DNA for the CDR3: TGTGCCAGCAGCTTAAATGGCGGAGGCTCCTACAATGAGCAGTTCTTC. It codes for CASSLNGGGSYNEQFF. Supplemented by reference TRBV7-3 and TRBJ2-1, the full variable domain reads GAGVSQTPSNKVTEKGKYVELRCDPISGHTALYWYRQSLGQGPEFLIYFQGTGAADDSGLPNDRFFAVRPEGSVSTLKIQRTERGDSAVYLCASSLNGGGSYNEQFFGPGTRLTVL.

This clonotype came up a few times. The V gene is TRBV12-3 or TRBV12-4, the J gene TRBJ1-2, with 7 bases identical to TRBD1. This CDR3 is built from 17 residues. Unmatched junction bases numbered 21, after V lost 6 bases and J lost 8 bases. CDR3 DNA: TGTGCCAGCAGCCAAGCCCGATTTACAGGGGAGATTTGGGGCTACACCTTC. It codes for CASSQARFTGEIWGYTF.

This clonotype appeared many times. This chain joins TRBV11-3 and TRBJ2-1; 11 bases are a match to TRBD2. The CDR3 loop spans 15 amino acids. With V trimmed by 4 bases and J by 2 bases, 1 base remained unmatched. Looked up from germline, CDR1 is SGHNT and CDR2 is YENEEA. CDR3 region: CASSSSGRTYNEQFF. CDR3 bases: TGTGCCAGCAGCTCTAGCGGGAGGACCTACAATGAGCAGTTCTTC. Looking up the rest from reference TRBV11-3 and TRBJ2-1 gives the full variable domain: EAGVVQSPRYKIIEKKQPVAFWCNPISGHNTLYWYLQNLGQGPELLIRYENEEAVDDSQLPKDRFSAERLKGVDSTLKIQPAELGDSAVYLCASSSSGRTYNEQFFGPGTRLTVL.

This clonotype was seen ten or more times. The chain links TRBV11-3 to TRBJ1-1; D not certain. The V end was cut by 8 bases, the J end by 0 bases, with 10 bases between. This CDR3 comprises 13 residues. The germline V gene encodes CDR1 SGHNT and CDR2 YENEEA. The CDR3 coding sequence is TGTGCCAGCCAACGGTCCATGAACACTGAAGCTTTCTTT. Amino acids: CASQRSMNTEAFF.

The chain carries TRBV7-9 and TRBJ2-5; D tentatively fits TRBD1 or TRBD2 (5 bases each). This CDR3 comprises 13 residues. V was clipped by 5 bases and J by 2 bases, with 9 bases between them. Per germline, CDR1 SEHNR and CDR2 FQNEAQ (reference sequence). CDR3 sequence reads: CASSEGWQETQYF. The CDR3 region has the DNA TGTGCCAGCAGCGAGGGGTGGCAAGAGACCCAGTACTTC.

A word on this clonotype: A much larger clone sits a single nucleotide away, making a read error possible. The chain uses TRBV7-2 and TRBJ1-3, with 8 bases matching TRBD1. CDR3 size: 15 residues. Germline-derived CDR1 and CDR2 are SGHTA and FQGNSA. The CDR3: CASRLQGAAGITIYF. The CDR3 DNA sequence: TGTGCCAGCAGATTGCAGGGGGCGGCCGGAATCACCATATATTTT.

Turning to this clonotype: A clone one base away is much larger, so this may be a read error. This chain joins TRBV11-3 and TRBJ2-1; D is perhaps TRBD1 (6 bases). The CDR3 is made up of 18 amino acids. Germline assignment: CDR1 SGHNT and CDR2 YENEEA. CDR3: CVSSLDLGATSSYNEQFF. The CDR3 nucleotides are TGTGTCAGCAGCTTAGATTTGGGGGCGACGAGCTCCTACAATGAGCAGTTCTTC.

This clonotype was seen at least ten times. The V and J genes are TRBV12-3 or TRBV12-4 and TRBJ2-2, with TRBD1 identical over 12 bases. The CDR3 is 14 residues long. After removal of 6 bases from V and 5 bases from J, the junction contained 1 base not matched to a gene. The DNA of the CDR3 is TGTGCCAGCAGGGGACAGGGGGCAACCGGGGAGCTGTTTTTT. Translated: CASRGQGATGELFF.

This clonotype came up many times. CDR3 sequence: CASSPTRAYNEQFF. The CDR3 DNA follows: TGTGCCAGCAGCCCGACGAGGGCCTACAATGAGCAGTTCTTC. V is TRBV6-4 and J is TRBJ2-1; perhaps TRBD2 as D (5 bases). In germline, CDR1 is MRHNA, CDR2 SNTAGT. The CDR3 covers 14 residues. Trimming pared 6 bases from V and 2 bases from J, leaving 11 bases between.

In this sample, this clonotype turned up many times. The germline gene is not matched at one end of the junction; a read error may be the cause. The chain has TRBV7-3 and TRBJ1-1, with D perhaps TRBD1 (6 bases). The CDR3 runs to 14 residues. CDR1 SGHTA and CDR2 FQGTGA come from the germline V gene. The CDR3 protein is CASTLTGSDTEAFF. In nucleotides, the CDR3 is TGTGCCAGCACCTTAACAGGGTCGGACACTGAAGCTTTCTTT.

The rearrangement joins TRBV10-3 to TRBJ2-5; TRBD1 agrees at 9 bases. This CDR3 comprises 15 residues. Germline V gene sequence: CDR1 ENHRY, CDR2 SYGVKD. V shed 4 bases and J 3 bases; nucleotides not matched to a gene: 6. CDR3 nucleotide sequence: TGTGCCATCAGTGCCCAACAGGGGGCCGAAGAGACCCAGTACTTC. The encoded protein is CAISAQQGAEETQYF.

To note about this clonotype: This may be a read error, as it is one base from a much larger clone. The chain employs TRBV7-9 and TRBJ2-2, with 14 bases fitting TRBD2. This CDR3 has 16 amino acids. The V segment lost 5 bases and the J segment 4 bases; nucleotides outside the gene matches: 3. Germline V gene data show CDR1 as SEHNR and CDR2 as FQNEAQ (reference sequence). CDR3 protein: CASSRLAGGCTGELFF. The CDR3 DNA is TGTGCCAGCAGCAGACTAGCGGGAGGGTGCACCGGGGAGCTGTTTTTT.

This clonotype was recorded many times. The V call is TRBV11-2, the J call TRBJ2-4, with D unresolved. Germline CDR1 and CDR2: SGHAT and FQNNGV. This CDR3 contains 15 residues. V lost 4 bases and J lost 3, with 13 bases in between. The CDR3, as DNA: TGTGCCAGCAGCTATTGGACGGGCGACAAAAACATTCAGTACTTC. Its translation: CASSYWTGDKNIQYF.